This T cell receptor beta chain was found in a study of cytomegalovirus exposure and HLA in healthy donors. Study-wide results and limits: Overall, some 160 TCR beta chains were annotated as cytomegalovirus-associated. Specificity for CMV antigens was confirmed in vitro for a few of the CMV-associated chains. Reports indicated that the classifier achieved high specificity and sensitivity in diagnosing cytomegalovirus status.

The roughly 120-subject validation cohort, separate from the roughly 700-subject first cohort, included the donors. Germline-derived CDR1 and CDR2 are SNHLY and FYNNEI. V was clipped by 0 bases and J by 4 bases; unmatched bases: 7. This CDR3 has 16 residues. Clones were sequenced by immunoSEQ multiplex PCR, and TCRdb holds only the in-frame ones, with some missing. The sample includes about 400,000 clones, 86% of them seen just once. Concerning this clone: Its matching antigen is unknown.

The gene calls are TRBV2 and TRBJ1-2; 8 bases are a match to TRBD1. The sample consisted of PBMCs. The receptor comes from a woman aged 18-35 years in good health and CMV-seronegative. DNA of the CDR3: TGTGCCAGCAGTGAAGCCTCCGACAGGGGAAGCTATGGCTACACCTTC. This translates into CASSEASDRGSYGYTF.